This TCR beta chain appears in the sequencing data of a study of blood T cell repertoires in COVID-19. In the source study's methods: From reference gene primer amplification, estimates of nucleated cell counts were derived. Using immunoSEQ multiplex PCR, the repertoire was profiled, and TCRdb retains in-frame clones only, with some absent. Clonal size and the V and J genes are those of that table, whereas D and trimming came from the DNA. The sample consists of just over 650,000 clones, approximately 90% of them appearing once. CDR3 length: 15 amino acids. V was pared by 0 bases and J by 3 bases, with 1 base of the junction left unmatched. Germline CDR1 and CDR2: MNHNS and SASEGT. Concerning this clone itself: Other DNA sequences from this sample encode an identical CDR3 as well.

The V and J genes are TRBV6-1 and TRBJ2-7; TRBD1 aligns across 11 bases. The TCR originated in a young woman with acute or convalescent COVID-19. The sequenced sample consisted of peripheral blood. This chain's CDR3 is CASSEAGTGGYEQYF. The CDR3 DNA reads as TGTGCCAGCAGTGAAGCTGGGACAGGGGGCTACGAGCAGTACTTC.